The T cell receptor (beta chain) under discussion was sequenced for a study of cytomegalovirus exposure and HLA in healthy donors. The study's findings and limits: Analyses of presence/absence relied on an assumption of roughly uniform sequencing depth across donors. Most TCRs appeared rarely, but some public TCRs recurred in many donors.

Donors counted as nominally healthy when sampled, yet unrecorded immune exposures were likely. On this clone: Its antigen is unknown. A junction end diverges from the germline sequence, so it may reflect a read error.

13 Jbeta primers and 60 Vbeta primers were used for the PCR. Measured with immunoSEQ multiplex PCR; TCRdb has only the in-frame clones, and not every one. The repertoire holds roughly 180,000 clones, about 9% seen once, with 1% to 1.5% in the top ten. CDR3 length: 13 amino acids. Germline assignment: CDR1 SGHAT and CDR2 FQNNGV. The TCR was taken from a woman in her 30s in good health and CMV-seropositive. This sequence joins TRBV11-2 and TRBJ1-1; 8 positions agree with TRBD1. Sequencing was performed on PBMCs. CDR3 sequence reads: CASSLEYRGEFVF. The DNA of the CDR3 is TGTGCCAGCAGCTTAGAATACAGGGGGGAATTTGTCTTT.